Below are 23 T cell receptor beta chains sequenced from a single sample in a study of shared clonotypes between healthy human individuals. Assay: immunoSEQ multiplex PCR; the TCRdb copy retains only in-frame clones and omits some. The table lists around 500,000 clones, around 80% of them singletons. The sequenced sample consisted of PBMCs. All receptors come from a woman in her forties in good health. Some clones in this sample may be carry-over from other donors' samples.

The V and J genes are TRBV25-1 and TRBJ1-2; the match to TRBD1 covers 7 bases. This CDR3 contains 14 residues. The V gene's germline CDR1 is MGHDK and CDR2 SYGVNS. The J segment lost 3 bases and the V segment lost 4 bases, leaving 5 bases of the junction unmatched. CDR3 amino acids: CASSGAGTDYGYTF. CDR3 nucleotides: TGTGCCAGCAGTGGGGCCGGGACAGACTATGGCTACACCTTC.

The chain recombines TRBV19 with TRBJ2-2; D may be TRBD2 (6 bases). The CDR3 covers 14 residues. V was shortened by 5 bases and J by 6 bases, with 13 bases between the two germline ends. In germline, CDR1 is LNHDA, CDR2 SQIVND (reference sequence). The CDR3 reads CASSPGVMAGELFF. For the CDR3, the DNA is TGTGCCAGTAGTCCGGGGGTGATGGCCGGGGAGCTGTTTTTT.

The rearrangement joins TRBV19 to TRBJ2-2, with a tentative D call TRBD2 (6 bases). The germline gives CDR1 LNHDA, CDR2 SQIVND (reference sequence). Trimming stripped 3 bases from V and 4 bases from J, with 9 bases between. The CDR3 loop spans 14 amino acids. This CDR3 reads CASSIGGPTGELFF. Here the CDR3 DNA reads TGTGCCAGTAGTATTGGAGGGCCCACCGGGGAGCTGTTTTTT. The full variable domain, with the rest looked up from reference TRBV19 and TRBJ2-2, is DGGITQSPKYLFRKEGQNVTLSCEQNLNHDAMYWYRQDPGQGLRLIYYSQIVNDFQKGDIAEGYSVSREKKESFPLTVTSAQKNPTAFYLCASSIGGPTGELFFGEGSRLTVL.

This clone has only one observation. The CDR3 sequence: CASSLALRTDTQYF. For the CDR3, the DNA is TGTGCCAGCAGCTTAGCGCTGAGAACAGATACGCAGTATTTT. The chain links TRBV7-9 to TRBJ2-3; D is ambiguous. From germline, CDR1 is SEHNR and CDR2 FQNEAQ (reference sequence). This CDR3 spans 14 amino acids. The germline V and J ends were trimmed by 0 bases and 3 bases, with 7 bases remaining between them.

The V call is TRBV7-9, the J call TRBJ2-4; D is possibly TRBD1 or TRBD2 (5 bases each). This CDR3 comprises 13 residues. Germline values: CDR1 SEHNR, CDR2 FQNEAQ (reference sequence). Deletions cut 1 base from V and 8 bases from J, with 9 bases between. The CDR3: CASSLGGVDIQYF. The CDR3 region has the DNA TGTGCCAGCAGCTTAGGAGGGGTTGACATTCAGTACTTC.

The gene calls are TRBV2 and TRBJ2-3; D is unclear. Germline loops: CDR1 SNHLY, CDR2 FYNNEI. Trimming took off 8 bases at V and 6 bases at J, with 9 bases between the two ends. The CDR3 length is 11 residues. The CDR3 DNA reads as TGTGCCAGCGGCTATGGTGATACGCAGTATTTT. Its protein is CASGYGDTQYF.

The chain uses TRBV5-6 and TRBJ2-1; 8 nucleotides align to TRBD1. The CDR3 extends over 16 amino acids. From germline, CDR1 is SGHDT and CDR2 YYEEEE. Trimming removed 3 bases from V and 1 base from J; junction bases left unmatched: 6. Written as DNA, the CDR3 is TGTGCCAGCAGCTCACCTACAGGGGGGTCCTACAATGAGCAGTTCTTC. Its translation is CASSSPTGGSYNEQFF.

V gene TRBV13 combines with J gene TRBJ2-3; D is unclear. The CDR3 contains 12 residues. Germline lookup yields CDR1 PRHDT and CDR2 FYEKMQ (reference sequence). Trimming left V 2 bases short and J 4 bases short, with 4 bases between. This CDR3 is CASSLMADTQYF. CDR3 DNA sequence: TGTGCCAGCAGCTTAATGGCAGATACGCAGTATTTT.

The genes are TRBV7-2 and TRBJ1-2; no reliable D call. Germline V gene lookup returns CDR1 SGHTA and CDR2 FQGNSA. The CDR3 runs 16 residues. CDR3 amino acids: CASVADLSMANYGYTF. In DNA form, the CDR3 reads TGTGCAAGCGTCGCAGATTTGTCTATGGCTAACTATGGCTACACCTTC.

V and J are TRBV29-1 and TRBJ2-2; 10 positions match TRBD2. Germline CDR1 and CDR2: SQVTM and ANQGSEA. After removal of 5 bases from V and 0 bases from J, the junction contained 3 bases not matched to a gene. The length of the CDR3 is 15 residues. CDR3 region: CSVSTSGANTGELFF. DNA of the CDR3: TGCAGCGTTTCCACTAGCGGGGCGAACACCGGGGAGCTGTTTTTT.

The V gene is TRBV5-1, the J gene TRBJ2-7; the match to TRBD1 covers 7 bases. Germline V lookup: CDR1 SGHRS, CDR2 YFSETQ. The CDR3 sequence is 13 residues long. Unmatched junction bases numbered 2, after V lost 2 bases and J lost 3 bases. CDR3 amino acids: CASSFGQDYEQYF. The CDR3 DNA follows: TGCGCCAGCAGCTTTGGACAGGACTACGAGCAGTACTTC.

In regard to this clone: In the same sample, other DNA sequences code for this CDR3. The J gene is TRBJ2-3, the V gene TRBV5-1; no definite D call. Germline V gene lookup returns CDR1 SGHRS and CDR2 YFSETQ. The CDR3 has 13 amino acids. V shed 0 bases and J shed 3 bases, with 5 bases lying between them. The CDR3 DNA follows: TGCGCCAGCAGCTTGGAACTTACAGATACGCAGTATTTT. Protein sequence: CASSLELTDTQYF. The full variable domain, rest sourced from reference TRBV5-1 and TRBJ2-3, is KAGVTQTPRYLIKTRGQQVTLSCSPISGHRSVSWYQQTPGQGLQFLFEYFSETQRNKGNFPGRFSGRQFSNSRSEMNVSTLELGDSALYLCASSLELTDTQYFGPGTRLTVL.

CDR3 sequence reads: CASSSIVDYEQYF. The CDR3 DNA is TGTGCCAGTAGTAGTATAGTGGACTACGAGCAGTACTTC. This chain links TRBV19 with TRBJ2-7; D is unclear. CDR1 and CDR2 (germline): LNHDA, SQIVND (reference sequence). The CDR3 has 13 amino acids. Trimming took 4 bases from V and 3 from J, leaving 10 bases between them.

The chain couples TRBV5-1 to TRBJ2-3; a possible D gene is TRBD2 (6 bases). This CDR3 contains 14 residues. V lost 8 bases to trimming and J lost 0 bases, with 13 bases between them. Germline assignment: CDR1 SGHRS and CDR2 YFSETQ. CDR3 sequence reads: CASSQGTSTDTQYF. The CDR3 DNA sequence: TGCGCCAGTAGCCAAGGGACTAGCACAGATACGCAGTATTTT.

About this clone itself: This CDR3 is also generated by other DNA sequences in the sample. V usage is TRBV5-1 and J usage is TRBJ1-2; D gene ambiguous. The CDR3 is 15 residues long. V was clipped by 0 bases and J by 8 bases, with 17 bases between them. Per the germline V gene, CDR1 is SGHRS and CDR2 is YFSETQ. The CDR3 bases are TGCGCCAGCAGCTTGGAACCGGGCCCCCAAGGGGGCTACACCTTC. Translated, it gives CASSLEPGPQGGYTF. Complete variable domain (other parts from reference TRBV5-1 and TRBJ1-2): KAGVTQTPRYLIKTRGQQVTLSCSPISGHRSVSWYQQTPGQGLQFLFEYFSETQRNKGNFPGRFSGRQFSNSRSEMNVSTLELGDSALYLCASSLEPGPQGGYTFGSGTRLTVV.

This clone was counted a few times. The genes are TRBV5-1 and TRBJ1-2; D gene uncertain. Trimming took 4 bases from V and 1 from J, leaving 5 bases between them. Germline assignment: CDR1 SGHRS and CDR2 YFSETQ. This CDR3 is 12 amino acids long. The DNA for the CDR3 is TGCGCCAGCAGCGGGGTTAACTATGGCTACACCTTC. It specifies CASSGVNYGYTF.

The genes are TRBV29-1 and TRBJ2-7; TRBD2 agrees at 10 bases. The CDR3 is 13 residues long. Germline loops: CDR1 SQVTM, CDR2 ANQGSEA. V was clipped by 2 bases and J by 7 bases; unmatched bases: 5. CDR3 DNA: TGCAGCGTTGAAAGCGCTAGCGGGGGAGAGCAGTACTTC. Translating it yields CSVESASGGEQYF.

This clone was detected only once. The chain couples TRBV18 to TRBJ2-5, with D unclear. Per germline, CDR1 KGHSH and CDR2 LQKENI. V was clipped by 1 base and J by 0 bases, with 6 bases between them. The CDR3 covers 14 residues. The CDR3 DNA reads TGTGCCAGCTCACCACGAACAGACCAAGAGACCCAGTACTTC. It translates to CASSPRTDQETQYF.

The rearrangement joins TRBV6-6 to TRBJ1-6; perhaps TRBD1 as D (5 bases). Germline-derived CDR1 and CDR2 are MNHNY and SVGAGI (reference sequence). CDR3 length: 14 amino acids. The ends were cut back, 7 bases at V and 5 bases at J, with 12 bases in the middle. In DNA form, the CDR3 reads TGTGCCAGCAACACGGGACGGGATAATTCACCCCTCCACTTT. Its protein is CASNTGRDNSPLHF.

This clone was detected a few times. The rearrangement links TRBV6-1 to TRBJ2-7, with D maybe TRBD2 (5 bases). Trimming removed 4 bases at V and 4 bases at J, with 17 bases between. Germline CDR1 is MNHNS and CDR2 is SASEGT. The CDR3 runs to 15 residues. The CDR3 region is CASSVISAIGYEQYF. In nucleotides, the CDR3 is TGTGCCAGCAGTGTGATTAGCGCCATAGGTTACGAGCAGTACTTC.

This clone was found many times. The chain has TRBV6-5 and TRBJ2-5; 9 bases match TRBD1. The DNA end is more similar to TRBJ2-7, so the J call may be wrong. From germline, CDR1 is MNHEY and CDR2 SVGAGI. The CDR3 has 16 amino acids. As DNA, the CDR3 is TGTGCCAGCAGTTACTCTCCCGGGACAGGGCTTGACGAGCAGTACTTC. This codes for CASSYSPGTGLDEQYF.

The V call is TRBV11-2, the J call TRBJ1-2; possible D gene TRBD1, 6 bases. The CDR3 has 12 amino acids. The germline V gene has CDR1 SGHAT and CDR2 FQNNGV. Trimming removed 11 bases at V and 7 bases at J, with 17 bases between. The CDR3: CASRGEGGGYTF. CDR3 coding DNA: TGTGCCTCCAGAGGAGAGGGGGGTGGCTACACCTTC. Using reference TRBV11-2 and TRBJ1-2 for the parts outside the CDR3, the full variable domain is EAGVAQSPRYKIIEKRQSVAFWCNPISGHATLYWYQQILGQGPKLLIQFQNNGVVDDSQLPKDRFSAERLKGVDSTLKIQPAKLEDSAVYLCASRGEGGGYTFGSGTRLTVV.

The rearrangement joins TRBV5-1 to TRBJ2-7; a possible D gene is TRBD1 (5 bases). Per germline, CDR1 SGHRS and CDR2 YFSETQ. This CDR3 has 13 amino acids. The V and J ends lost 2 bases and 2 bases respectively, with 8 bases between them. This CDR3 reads CASSFDSTYEQYF. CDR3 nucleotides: TGCGCCAGCAGCTTTGACAGTACCTACGAGCAGTACTTC.